This TCR beta chain was sequenced in a study of identical twins. From the 5' RACE reads, TCRdb called clonotypes with MiXCR, one entry per CDR3 protein. Among approximately 670,000 distinct CDR3 sequences listed, roughly 6% were seen once. V was pared by 1 base and J by 7 bases, with 17 bases between. Germline V gene data show CDR1 as SGHTA and CDR2 as FQGNSA. The CDR3 runs to 15 residues. The study, taken as a whole, reports: Out-of-frame alpha sequences shared by twins showed excess low generation probability. Conclusions were based on cross-sectional statistical analysis, without following the same donors.

This clonotype was seen repeatedly, ten times or more. Antigen: not known. Sequenced sample: naive T cells sorted from blood. This clonotype was sampled from a man younger than 35 in good health. J is TRBJ2-7 and V is TRBV7-2; weak D call: TRBD2 (5 bases). The CDR3 loop is CASSLERGLGLEQYF. As DNA, the CDR3 is TGTGCCAGCAGCTTAGAACGGGGATTGGGGTTAGAGCAGTACTTC.